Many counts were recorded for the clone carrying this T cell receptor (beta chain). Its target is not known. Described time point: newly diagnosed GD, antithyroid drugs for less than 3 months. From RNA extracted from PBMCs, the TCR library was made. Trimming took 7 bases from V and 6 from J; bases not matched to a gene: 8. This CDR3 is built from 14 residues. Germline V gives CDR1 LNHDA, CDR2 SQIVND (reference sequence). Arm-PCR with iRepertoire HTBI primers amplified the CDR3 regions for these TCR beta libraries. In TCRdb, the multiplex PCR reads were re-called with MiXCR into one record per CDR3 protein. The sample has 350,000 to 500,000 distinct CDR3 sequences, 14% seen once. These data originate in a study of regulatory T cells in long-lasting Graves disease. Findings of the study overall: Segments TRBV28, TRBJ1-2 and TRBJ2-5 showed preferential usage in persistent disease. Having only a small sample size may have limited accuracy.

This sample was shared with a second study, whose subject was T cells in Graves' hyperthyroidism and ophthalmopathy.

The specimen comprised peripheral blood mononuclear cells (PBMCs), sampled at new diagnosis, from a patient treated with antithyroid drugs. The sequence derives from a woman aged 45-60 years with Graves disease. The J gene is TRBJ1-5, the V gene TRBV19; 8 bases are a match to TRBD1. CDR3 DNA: TGTGCCAGTAAGTCCCAGGGGGCGGCTCAGCCCCAGCATTTT. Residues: CASKSQGAAQPQHF.